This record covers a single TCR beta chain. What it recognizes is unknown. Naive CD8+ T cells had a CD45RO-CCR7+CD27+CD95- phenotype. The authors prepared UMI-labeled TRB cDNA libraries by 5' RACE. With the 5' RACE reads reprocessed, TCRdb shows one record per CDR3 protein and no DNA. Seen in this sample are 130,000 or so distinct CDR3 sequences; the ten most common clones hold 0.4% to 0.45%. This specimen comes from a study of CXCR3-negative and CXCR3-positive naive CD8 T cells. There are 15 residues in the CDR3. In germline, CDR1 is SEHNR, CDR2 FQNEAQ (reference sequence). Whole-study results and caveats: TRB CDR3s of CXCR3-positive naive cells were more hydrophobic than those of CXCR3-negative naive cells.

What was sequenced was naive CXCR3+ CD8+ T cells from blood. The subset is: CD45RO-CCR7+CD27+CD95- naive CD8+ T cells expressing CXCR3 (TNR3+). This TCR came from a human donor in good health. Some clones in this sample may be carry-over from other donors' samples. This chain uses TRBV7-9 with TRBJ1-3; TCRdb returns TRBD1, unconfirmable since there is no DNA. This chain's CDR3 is CASSLGPESGNTIYF.